One and the same sample provided the 22 T cell receptor beta chains below, sequenced in a study of beta chain features in type 1 diabetes. Study-level points and caveats: Type 1 diabetes patients showed a moderate but significant shortening of TCRB CDR3s in all four CD4+ subsets.

Expressed TCRB transcripts were sequenced because the entire RNA isolate underwent reverse transcription. The protocol was immunoSEQ multiplex PCR, while the TCRdb copy is restricted to in-frame clones and leaves out a portion. The sample includes 630,000 or so clones, more than 12% of them seen just once. Their recognized antigens are unknown. The sample consisted of naive CD4+ T cells from blood. Receptors originate from a man younger than 35 with type 1 diabetes.

The V and J genes are TRBV5-1 and TRBJ1-2, with 7 bases matching TRBD1. Germline CDR1 reads SGHRS; CDR2 reads YFSETQ. This CDR3 contains 14 residues. V lost 1 base, J lost 6 bases, and 6 bases stayed unmatched. The CDR3 here is CASSLTGTVNGYTF. CDR3 coding DNA: TGCGCCAGCAGCTTGACCGGGACAGTTAATGGCTACACCTTC.

The gene calls are TRBV5-1 and TRBJ2-5; TRBD1 or TRBD2 may be the D gene (5 bases each). Germline CDR1 SGHRS, CDR2 YFSETQ. The CDR3 is made up of 16 amino acids. V lost 0 bases and J 2 bases, leaving 14 bases between the germline ends. CDR3 loop: CASSLVPGRPQETQYF. The CDR3 DNA follows: TGCGCCAGCAGCTTGGTCCCGGGACGGCCGCAAGAGACCCAGTACTTC.

This clone was seen a handful of times. The CDR3 spells CSVDTGGNGYTF. CDR3 nucleotides: TGCAGCGTTGATACAGGGGGCAATGGCTACACCTTC. The chain links TRBV29-1 to TRBJ1-2, with 9 positions matching TRBD1. The trim removed 3 bases at V and 6 bases at J, leaving 2 bases unmatched. CDR3 length: 12 residues. Germline V gene data show CDR1 as SQVTM and CDR2 as ANQGSEA.

In this sample, this clone turned up a few times. This same CDR3 is encoded by further DNA sequences in the sample. The chain links TRBV9 to TRBJ1-3; D gene uncertain. V lost 0 bases to trimming and J lost 0 bases, with 7 bases between them. The CDR3 spans 15 residues. The germline CDR1 and CDR2 sequences are SGDLS and YYNGEE. The CDR3 loop reads CASSVAPDSGNTIYF. The CDR3 DNA is TGTGCCAGCAGCGTAGCTCCGGACTCTGGAAACACCATATATTTT. Full variable domain (outside the CDR3, taken from reference TRBV9 and TRBJ1-3): DSGVTQTPKHLITATGQRVTLRCSPRSGDLSVYWYQQSLDQGLQFLIQYYNGEERAKGNILERFSAQQFPDLHSELNLSSLELGDSALYFCASSVAPDSGNTIYFGEGSWLTVV.

This clone came up many times. The CDR3 is CASSHLRDTSRNEQFF. The CDR3, as DNA: TGTGCCAGCAGCCACCTACGGGATACCTCTCGGAATGAGCAGTTCTTC. The genes are TRBV14 and TRBJ2-1; D possibly corresponds to TRBD2 (5 bases). This CDR3 spans 16 amino acids. V lost 3 bases and J lost 7, with 19 bases in between. Germline CDR1 reads SGHDN; CDR2 reads FVKESK.

The chain combines TRBV2 with TRBJ2-1, with 7 bases that match TRBD2. From germline, CDR1 is SNHLY and CDR2 FYNNEI. The CDR3 extends over 14 amino acids. The V segment lost 7 bases and the J segment 4 bases; nucleotides outside the gene matches: 7. In DNA form, the CDR3 reads TGTGCCAGCAACGGGCGGGGGACTTACAATGAGCAGTTCTTC. Protein sequence: CASNGRGTYNEQFF.

This clone was detected only a few times. The chain couples TRBV4-1 to TRBJ2-1; 9 positions agree with TRBD2. V was pared by 7 bases and J by 2 bases, with 12 bases of the junction left unmatched. This CDR3 comprises 17 residues. CDR1 is MGHRA, CDR2 YSYEKL, per germline. The CDR3 DNA reads TGCGCCAGCACCGCTTCTCCCGAGCGGGGGGCCTACAATGAGCAGTTCTTC. Protein product: CASTASPERGAYNEQFF.

This clone was observed a few times. V gene TRBV7-3 combines with J gene TRBJ1-2; D gene ambiguous. The germline V gene encodes CDR1 SGHTA and CDR2 FQGTGA. CDR3 size: 14 residues. Trimming shortened V by 6 bases and J by 4 bases, and 15 bases separated the two germline ends. The DNA for the CDR3 is TGTGCCAGCAGTGGGGTCGGCAGTATCTATGGCTACACCTTC. Encoded protein: CASSGVGSIYGYTF.

In its sample, this clone was seen a few times. This CDR3 reads CASSYDSLTYNEQFF. The DNA for the CDR3 is TGTGCCAGCAGCTATGACAGTCTGACCTACAATGAGCAGTTCTTC. This rearrangement joins TRBV7-2 to TRBJ2-1, with a possible D match to TRBD1 (5 bases). The CDR3 loop spans 15 amino acids. V lost 4 bases, J lost 2 bases, and 12 bases lay in between. Germline values: CDR1 SGHTA, CDR2 FQGNSA.

The chain couples TRBV4-2 to TRBJ1-2; TRBD1 is a possible D gene (6 bases). Germline V gene lookup returns CDR1 LGHNA and CDR2 YNFKEQ. This CDR3 spans 14 amino acids. V lost 1 base and J 4 bases, leaving 10 bases between the germline ends. The CDR3 loop reads CASSQAGQFYGYTF. The DNA for the CDR3 is TGTGCCAGCAGCCAAGCAGGACAGTTCTATGGCTACACCTTC.

The chain carries TRBV28 and TRBJ2-5; the match to TRBD2 covers 10 bases. The V gene's germline CDR1 is MDHEN and CDR2 SYDVKM. V shed 4 bases, J shed 3 bases, and the junction held 8 bases outside the gene matches. The CDR3 totals 16 residues. The CDR3 loop is CASSSPGTSAEETQYF. The CDR3 nucleotides are TGTGCCAGCAGTTCCCCCGGGACTAGCGCAGAAGAGACCCAGTACTTC.

This clone has just a few counts. The chain recombines TRBV18 with TRBJ1-4; no reliable D call. The CDR3 spans 13 residues. The V gene's germline CDR1 is KGHSH and CDR2 LQKENI. Trimming left V 9 bases short and J 0 bases short, with 8 bases between. The CDR3 here is CASARSTNEKLFF. The CDR3 DNA reads as TGTGCCAGTGCGAGATCAACTAATGAAAAACTGTTTTTT.

This sequence joins TRBV6-5 and TRBJ2-5; the match to TRBD2 covers 7 bases. Germline V lookup: CDR1 MNHEY, CDR2 SVGAGI. CDR3 length: 15 amino acids. V lost 2 bases, J lost 2 bases, and 5 bases stayed unmatched. CDR3 DNA: TGTGCCAGCAGTTACGAAGCGGGGATACAAGAGACCCAGTACTTC. This translates into CASSYEAGIQETQYF.

A word on this clone: One end of the junction varies from germline; a read error may be responsible. The chain joins TRBV29-1 to TRBJ1-1; D gene unclear. The CDR3 contains 13 residues. Germline CDR1 reads SQVTM; CDR2 reads ANQGSEA. CDR3 nucleotides: TGCAGCGCTGAACGGACCGAGAACACTGAAGCTTTCTTT. Its protein product is CSAERTENTEAFF. Using reference TRBV29-1 and TRBJ1-1 for the parts outside the CDR3, the full variable domain is SAVISQKPSRDICQRGTSLTIQCQVDSQVTMMFWYRQQPGQSLTLIATANQGSEATYESGFVIDKFPISRPNLTFSTLTVSNMSPEDSSIYLCSAERTENTEAFFGQGTRLTVV.

A remark on this clone: Additional DNA sequences in this sample encode the identical CDR3. The chain is built from TRBV5-6 and TRBJ2-7; D remains ambiguous. The CDR3 extends over 11 amino acids. Trimming removed 1 base from V and 6 bases from J, with 5 bases in between. Germline V gene data show CDR1 as SGHDT and CDR2 as YYEEEE. The CDR3 nucleotides read TGTGCCAGCAGCTTGTTAGGCGAGCAGTACTTC. The encoded protein is CASSLLGEQYF.

The table lists this clone with a few counts. V gene TRBV27 combines with J gene TRBJ1-2; 7 nucleotides line up with TRBD1. After removal of 6 bases from V and 3 bases from J, the junction contained 1 base not matched to a gene. This CDR3 is built from 12 residues. Germline CDR1 reads MNHEY; CDR2 reads SMNVEV (reference sequence). The CDR3 spells CASRGQDYGYTF. The CDR3 bases are TGTGCCAGCAGAGGACAGGACTATGGCTACACCTTC.

V gene TRBV19 combines with J gene TRBJ1-1; 9 bases are shared with TRBD1. Germline V gene data show CDR1 as LNHDA and CDR2 as SQIVND (reference sequence). With 6 bases clipped from V and 2 bases from J, the junction kept 7 bases outside the gene matches. This CDR3 is built from 15 residues. The CDR3 is CASRPPGQGNTEAFF. The CDR3 nucleotides are TGTGCCAGTAGGCCACCGGGACAGGGAAACACTGAAGCTTTCTTT.

V gene TRBV7-2 combines with J gene TRBJ2-1; D remains ambiguous. Germline CDR1 is SGHTA and CDR2 is FQGNSA. Trimming took off 5 bases at V and 9 bases at J, with 17 bases between the two ends. The CDR3 runs to 14 residues. Here the CDR3 reads CASSPRYGSVEQFF. The CDR3, as DNA: TGTGCCAGCAGCCCTCGATATGGGTCTGTTGAGCAGTTCTTC.

The table lists this clone with a few counts. V is TRBV7-2 and J is TRBJ1-1, with TRBD1 as a possible D gene (6 bases). The CDR3 is 13 residues long. Germline V gene data show CDR1 as SGHTA and CDR2 as FQGNSA. V was trimmed by 2 bases and J by 3 bases, leaving 7 bases between them. The CDR3 nucleotides are TGTGCCAGCAGCTTAAGACAGGACACTGAAGCTTTCTTT. This gives the protein CASSLRQDTEAFF.

This clone was seen a few times. The chain carries TRBV7-9 and TRBJ2-3; no reliable D call. CDR3 size: 13 residues. Deletions cut 5 bases from V and 5 bases from J, with 11 bases between. Germline-derived CDR1 and CDR2 are SEHNR and FQNEAQ (reference sequence). The DNA for the CDR3 is TGTGCCAGCAGCGCTAATGCAGTAGATACGCAGTATTTT. Translated: CASSANAVDTQYF.

This clone was observed once. V usage is TRBV7-9 and J usage is TRBJ1-2; D is possibly TRBD1 (5 bases). The length of the CDR3 is 13 residues. The ends were cut back, 5 bases at V and 2 bases at J, with 9 bases in the middle. Germline V CDR1 and CDR2: SEHNR, FQNEAQ (reference sequence). The CDR3 bases are TGTGCCAGCAGCACAGGAATGAACTATGGCTACACCTTC. Its translation is CASSTGMNYGYTF.

V gene TRBV12-5 combines with J gene TRBJ2-3; 7 bases align to TRBD2. The CDR3 is made up of 16 amino acids. J was trimmed by 2 bases and V by 7 bases; bases with no gene match: 12. The germline V gene encodes CDR1 LGHNT and CDR2 FRNRAP. The CDR3 sequence: CASAPWGGSNTDTQYF. The CDR3 nucleotides are TGTGCTAGTGCCCCCTGGGGGGGGTCGAACACAGATACGCAGTATTTT.